Shown below are 19 T cell receptor beta chains from a single sample sequenced in a study of T cell changes during pregnancy in multiple sclerosis. Generated by immunoSEQ multiplex PCR, the TCRdb table keeps only in-frame clones and is missing some. The repertoire consists of more than 100,000 clones, with about 90% occurring once and the leading ten covering 0.9% to 0.95%. The material sequenced was peripheral blood, taken after pregnancy. The receptors shown here come from a female donor with multiple sclerosis, enrolled in a pregnancy study.

This chain uses TRBV5-1 with TRBJ2-3; 9 bases are shared with TRBD1. The CDR3 sequence is 16 residues long. J was trimmed by 2 bases and V by 4 bases; bases with no gene match: 8. CDR1 SGHRS and CDR2 YFSETQ come from the germline V gene. This chain's CDR3 is CASSLGGTGFTDTQYF. The CDR3 DNA reads as TGCGCCAGCAGCCTCGGAGGGACAGGGTTCACAGATACGCAGTATTTT. Full variable domain (rest looked up from reference TRBV5-1 and TRBJ2-3): KAGVTQTPRYLIKTRGQQVTLSCSPISGHRSVSWYQQTPGQGLQFLFEYFSETQRNKGNFPGRFSGRQFSNSRSEMNVSTLELGDSALYLCASSLGGTGFTDTQYFGPGTRLTVL.

The chain has TRBV11-3 and TRBJ2-5; TRBD2 agrees at 7 bases. The CDR3 contains 14 residues. Germline-derived CDR1 and CDR2 are SGHNT and YENEEA. The ends lost 1 base at V and 7 bases at J; junction bases unmatched: 6. The CDR3, as DNA: TGTGCCAGCAGCTTAGGGGGGACTATTGGGACCCAGTACTTC. Its protein is CASSLGGTIGTQYF.

The V gene is TRBV5-1, the J gene TRBJ1-4; maybe TRBD1 (5 bases). V was pared by 5 bases and J by 3 bases, with 17 bases between. Germline lookup yields CDR1 SGHRS and CDR2 YFSETQ. The CDR3 runs to 16 residues. CDR3 in amino acids: CASSPRAVEANEKLFF. The CDR3 DNA sequence: TGCGCCAGCAGTCCCAGGGCGGTGGAAGCTAATGAAAAACTGTTTTTT.

This chain uses TRBV28 with TRBJ2-3; 7 bases match TRBD1. The V segment lost 3 bases and the J segment 5 bases; nucleotides outside the gene matches: 5. CDR1 is MDHEN and CDR2 is SYDVKM in the germline V gene. This CDR3 has 14 amino acids. CDR3 nucleotides: TGTGCCAGCAGTTTGACAGGGTGGGGAGATACGCAGTATTTT. It translates to CASSLTGWGDTQYF.

This clone was counted once. J is TRBJ1-6 and V is TRBV19, with 7 bases aligning to TRBD1. This CDR3 region has 14 residues. The junction had 3 bases not matched to a gene; V was cut back by 3 bases and J by 7 bases. Germline CDR1 is LNHDA and CDR2 is SQIVND (reference sequence). The CDR3 spells CASSMTGSNSPLHF. In DNA form, the CDR3 reads TGTGCCAGTAGTATGACAGGGTCGAATTCACCCCTCCACTTT.

This chain joins TRBV19 and TRBJ2-2; weak D call: TRBD1 (6 bases). This CDR3 contains 14 residues. V lost 8 bases to trimming and J lost 6 bases, with 16 bases between them. Germline lookup yields CDR1 LNHDA and CDR2 SQIVND (reference sequence). The DNA for the CDR3 is TGTGCCAGTGGGAGCCAGGGGCGGGCCGGGGAGCTGTTTTTT. This gives the protein CASGSQGRAGELFF.

This clone was recorded only once. The V gene is TRBV30, the J gene TRBJ2-7, with TRBD1 identical over 7 bases. The CDR3 sequence is 17 residues long. Losses at the gene ends were 3 bases for V and 5 bases for J; bases not matched to a gene: 19. Germline V gene sequence: CDR1 GTSNPN, CDR2 SVGIG (reference sequence). The CDR3 reads CAWSSGINRGFKNEQYF. CDR3 coding DNA: TGTGCCTGGAGCTCCGGAATAAACAGGGGATTCAAAAACGAGCAGTACTTC.

The chain combines TRBV18 with TRBJ2-1; maybe TRBD2 (5 bases). The V and J ends lost 4 bases and 4 bases respectively, with 20 bases between them. The germline gives CDR1 KGHSH, CDR2 LQKENI. The CDR3 runs 17 residues. CDR3 amino acids: CASSQGAPGELYNEQFF. CDR3 nucleotide sequence: TGTGCCAGCTCACAGGGTGCCCCCGGGGAATTATACAATGAGCAGTTCTTC.

The rearrangement links TRBV30 to TRBJ1-2, with D perhaps matching TRBD1 (5 bases). This CDR3 region has 13 residues. V lost 7 bases, J lost 0 bases, and 12 bases lay in between. CDR1 is GTSNPN, CDR2 SVGIG, per germline (reference sequence). CDR3 nucleotide sequence: TGTGCCTACACGACAGATGCTAACTATGGCTACACCTTC. This codes for CAYTTDANYGYTF.

This rearrangement joins TRBV6-5 to TRBJ2-7, with D unresolved. The CDR3 runs to 15 residues. Germline CDR1 MNHEY, CDR2 SVGAGI. Trimming took 6 bases from V and 1 from J, leaving 16 bases between them. In DNA form, the CDR3 reads TGTGCCAGCAGGCCTCGTAGAGGAACGTCCTACGAGCAGTACTTC. Protein: CASRPRRGTSYEQYF.

The rearrangement links TRBV9 to TRBJ2-3, with TRBD2 matching over 15 bases. CDR1 SGDLS and CDR2 YYNGEE come from the germline V gene. This CDR3 comprises 19 residues. V trimming: 4 bases; J trimming: 5 bases; junction bases outside the gene matches: 14. This chain's CDR3 is CASSPSFGLAGGPGDTQYF. CDR3 nucleotides: TGTGCCAGCAGCCCTTCCTTCGGACTAGCGGGGGGGCCGGGAGATACGCAGTATTTT.

The rearrangement links TRBV7-2 to TRBJ2-5; 7 bases fit TRBD1. The junction had 3 bases not matched to a gene; V was cut back by 1 base and J by 4 bases. Germline CDR1 is SGHTA and CDR2 is FQGNSA. The CDR3 has 14 residues. The CDR3 spells CASSLEQGRETQYF. CDR3 bases: TGTGCCAGCAGCTTAGAACAGGGGCGAGAGACCCAGTACTTC.

This clone has a single count. The chain uses TRBV7-2 and TRBJ2-7; D is uncertain. CDR1 is SGHTA, CDR2 FQGNSA, per germline. The CDR3 is made up of 12 amino acids. V gave up 5 bases and J gave up 2 bases, with 7 bases separating them. The CDR3 sequence is CASSPEAYEQYF. DNA for the CDR3: TGTGCCAGCAGCCCAGAGGCCTACGAGCAGTACTTC. The full variable domain, with the rest looked up from reference TRBV7-2 and TRBJ2-7, is GAGVSQSPSNKVTEKGKDVELRCDPISGHTALYWYRQSLGQGLEFLIYFQGNSAPDKSGLPSDRFSAERTGGSVSTLTIQRTQQEDSAVYLCASSPEAYEQYFGPGTRLTVT.

This chain uses TRBV7-9 with TRBJ2-2, with D possibly matching TRBD2 (6 bases). The CDR3 sequence is 19 residues long. Trimming stripped 4 bases from V and 0 bases from J, with 21 bases between. Germline V lookup: CDR1 SEHNR, CDR2 FQNEAQ (reference sequence). The CDR3 coding sequence is TGTGCCAGCAGCTCCCCATCGGTTAGCGGCGCTGCGAACACCGGGGAGCTGTTTTTT. It is translated as CASSSPSVSGAANTGELFF.

This chain uses TRBV13 with TRBJ2-1, with D possibly being TRBD2 (5 bases). The V and J ends lost 5 bases and 8 bases respectively, with 13 bases between them. The CDR3 is 13 residues long. Germline CDR1 reads PRHDT; CDR2 reads FYEKMQ (reference sequence). The DNA of the CDR3 is TGTGCCAGCAGCCTAACTAGGGCTCATGAGCAGTTCTTC. Translated: CASSLTRAHEQFF.

The chain has TRBV5-1 and TRBJ1-1; D remains ambiguous. V dropped 0 bases and J dropped 1 base, with 7 bases sitting between them. The CDR3 has 14 residues. Germline V gene sequence: CDR1 SGHRS, CDR2 YFSETQ. CDR3 DNA: TGCGCCAGCAGCTTGGATACGGGGAACACTGAAGCTTTCTTT. It translates to CASSLDTGNTEAFF.

The chain links TRBV7-2 to TRBJ1-2; 9 nucleotides align to TRBD1. Germline CDR1 and CDR2: SGHTA and FQGNSA. V trimming: 5 bases; J trimming: 2 bases; junction bases outside the gene matches: 3. CDR3 size: 14 residues. CDR3 coding DNA: TGTGCCAGCAGCCGAGGACAGGGGAACTATGGCTACACCTTC. The encoded protein is CASSRGQGNYGYTF. Together with reference TRBV7-2 and TRBJ1-2, the CDR3 gives the full variable domain: GAGVSQSPSNKVTEKGKDVELRCDPISGHTALYWYRQSLGQGLEFLIYFQGNSAPDKSGLPSDRFSAERTGGSVSTLTIQRTQQEDSAVYLCASSRGQGNYGYTFGSGTRLTVV.

This chain links TRBV11-1 with TRBJ2-3; 13 bases match TRBD2. Germline CDR1 SGHAT, CDR2 FQDESV (reference sequence). The CDR3 has 15 residues. Trimming at V came to 5 bases and at J to 6 bases, leaving 5 bases not matched to a gene. The CDR3 coding sequence is TGTGCCAGCAGCGCGGAACTAGCGGGGGGGGATACGCAGTATTTT. This translates into CASSAELAGGDTQYF.

This sequence joins TRBV11-2 and TRBJ1-3, with 7 bases matching TRBD1. In germline, CDR1 is SGHAT, CDR2 FQNNGV. The CDR3 runs to 17 residues. Losses at the gene ends were 6 bases for V and 0 bases for J; bases not matched to a gene: 11. The CDR3 DNA reads as TGTGCCAGCAGGAGGCAGGGGGAAGGCCTCTCTGGAAACACCATATATTTT. Residues: CASRRQGEGLSGNTIYF.